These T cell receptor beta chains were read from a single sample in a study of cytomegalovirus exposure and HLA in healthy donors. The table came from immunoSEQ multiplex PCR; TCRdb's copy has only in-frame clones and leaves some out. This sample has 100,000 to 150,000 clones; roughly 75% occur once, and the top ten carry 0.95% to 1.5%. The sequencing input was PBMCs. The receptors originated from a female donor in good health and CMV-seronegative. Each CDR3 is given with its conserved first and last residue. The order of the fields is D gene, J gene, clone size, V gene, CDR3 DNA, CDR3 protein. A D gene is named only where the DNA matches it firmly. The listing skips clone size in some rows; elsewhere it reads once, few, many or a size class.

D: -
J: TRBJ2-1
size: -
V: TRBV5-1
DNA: TGCGCCAGCAGCACCGGGATCGACCTTGAGCAGTTCTTC
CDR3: CASSTGIDLEQFF

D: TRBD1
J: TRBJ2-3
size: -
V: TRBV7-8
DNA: TGTGCCAGCAGCTTTCACGACAGGGTGGGCACAGATACGCAGTATTTT
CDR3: CASSFHDRVGTDTQYF

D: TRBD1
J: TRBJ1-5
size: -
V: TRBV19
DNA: TGTGCCAGTAGTCGGACAGGGGGCGAGCCGGGCAATCAGCCCCAGCATTTT
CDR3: CASSRTGGEPGNQPQHF

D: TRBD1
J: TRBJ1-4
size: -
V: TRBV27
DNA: TGTGCCAGCAGTCGACAGGGGTATAATGAAAAACTGTTTTTT
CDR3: CASSRQGYNEKLFF

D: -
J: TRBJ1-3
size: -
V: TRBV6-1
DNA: TGTGCCAGCAGTGAAGTGGGCAGGGGCCGCTCTGGAAACACCATATATTTT
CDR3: CASSEVGRGRSGNTIYF

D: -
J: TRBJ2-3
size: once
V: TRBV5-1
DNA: TGCGCCAGCAGCTTCGACGGGAACACAGATACGCAGTATTTT
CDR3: CASSFDGNTDTQYF

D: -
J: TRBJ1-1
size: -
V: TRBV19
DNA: TGTGCCAGTAGTATTATGCGGGACACTGAAGCTTTCTTT
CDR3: CASSIMRDTEAFF

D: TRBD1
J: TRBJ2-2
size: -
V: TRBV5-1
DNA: TGCGCCAGCTGTCCCGGGACAGGGACCGGGGAGCTGTTTTTT
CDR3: CASCPGTGTGELFF

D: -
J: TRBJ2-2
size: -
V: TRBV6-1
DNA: TGTGCCAGCAGTCGACTCTTGACGAACACCGGGGAGCTGTTTTTT
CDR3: CASSRLLTNTGELFF

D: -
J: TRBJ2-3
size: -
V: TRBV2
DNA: TGTGCCAGCAGTGAAGCTCGAGAGGATACGCAGTATTTT
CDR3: CASSEAREDTQYF

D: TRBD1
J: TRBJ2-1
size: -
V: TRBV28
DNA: TGTGCCAGCAGTTTATTGGTAGGGGGCGGTGAGCAGTTCTTC
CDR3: CASSLLVGGGEQFF

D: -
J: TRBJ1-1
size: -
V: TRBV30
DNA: TGTGCCTGGATGGGGCAGGCTGAGAACACTGAAGCTTTCTTT
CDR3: CAWMGQAENTEAFF

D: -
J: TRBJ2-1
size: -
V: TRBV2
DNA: TGTGCCAGCAGTGGTACATTCAGGGATGAGCAGTTCTTC
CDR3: CASSGTFRDEQFF

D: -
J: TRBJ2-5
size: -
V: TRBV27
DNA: TGTGCCAGCAGTTTCGCAAGGGGGCCGATCGCGGGGGAGACCCAGTACTTC
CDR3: CASSFARGPIAGETQYF

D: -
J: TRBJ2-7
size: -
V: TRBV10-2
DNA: TGCGCCAGCAGTGAGTTGGCCGGGTTCAGCGAGCAGTACTTC
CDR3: CASSELAGFSEQYF

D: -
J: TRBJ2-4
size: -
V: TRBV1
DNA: TGCACCAGCACCCCCTCCTTGTACCCTCTAGCCAAAAACAGTCAGTACTTC
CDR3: CTSTPSLYPLAKNSQYF

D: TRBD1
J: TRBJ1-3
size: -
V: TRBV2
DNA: TGTGCCAGCCGTGAAAAAGGGGACAGGTCCGACGGGAGAGGAAACACCATATATTTT
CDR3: CASREKGDRSDGRGNTIYF

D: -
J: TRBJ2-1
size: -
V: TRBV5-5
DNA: TGTGCCAGCAGCTTTGATGCCGGTTCCTACAATGAGCAGTTCTTC
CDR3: CASSFDAGSYNEQFF

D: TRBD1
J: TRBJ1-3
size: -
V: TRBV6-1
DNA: TGTGCCAGCAGCCGGGAGGCCAGGGGGCAAAACACCATATATTTT
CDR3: CASSREARGQNTIYF

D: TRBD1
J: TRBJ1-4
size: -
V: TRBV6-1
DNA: TGTGCCAGCAGTGGACAGGGCTGGGCTAATGAAAAACTGTTTTTT
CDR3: CASSGQGWANEKLFF

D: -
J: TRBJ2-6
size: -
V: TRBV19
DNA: TGTGCCAGTAGCCCAGGGTCTGGGGCCAACGTCCTGACTTTC
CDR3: CASSPGSGANVLTF

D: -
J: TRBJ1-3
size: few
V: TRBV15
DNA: TGTGCCACCAGCATGGGGGCGTACGCTGGAAACACCATATATTTT
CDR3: CATSMGAYAGNTIYF

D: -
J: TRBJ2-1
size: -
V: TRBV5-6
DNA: TGTGCCAGCAGCTTGGCCCCCGCAGGTGAGCAGTTCTTC
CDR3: CASSLAPAGEQFF

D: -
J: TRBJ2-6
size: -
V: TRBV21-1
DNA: TGTGCCAGCAGCAAAGGATCACGAGCGGGGGGGTGTGGGGCCAACGTCCTGACTTTC
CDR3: CASSKGSRAGGCGANVLTF

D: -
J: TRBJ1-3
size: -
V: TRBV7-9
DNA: TGTGCCAGCAGAACCGTGGACAGCTTTTCTGGAAACACCATATATTTT
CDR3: CASRTVDSFSGNTIYF

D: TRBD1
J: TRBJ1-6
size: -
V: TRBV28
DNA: TGTGCCAGCAGTTCGAATACGGGACAGGTCTTC
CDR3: CASSSNTGQVF

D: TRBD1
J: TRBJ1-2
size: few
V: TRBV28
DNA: TGTGCCAGCAGGGGGACAGGGAACCGCTATGGCTACACCTTC
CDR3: CASRGTGNRYGYTF

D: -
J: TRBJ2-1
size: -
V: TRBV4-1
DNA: TGCGCCAGCAGCAACCGCCCCCAGTTAGCTCGCAATGAGCAGTTCTTC
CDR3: CASSNRPQLARNEQFF

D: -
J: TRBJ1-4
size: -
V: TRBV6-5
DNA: TGTGCCAGCAGTTGGCGACAGATCGACAATGAAAAACTGTTTTTT
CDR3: CASSWRQIDNEKLFF

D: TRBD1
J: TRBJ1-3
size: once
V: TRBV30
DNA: TGTGCCTGGAGTGGGGGGACAGGGCAGGGAAACACCATATATTTT
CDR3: CAWSGGTGQGNTIYF

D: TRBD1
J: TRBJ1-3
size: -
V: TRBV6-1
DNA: TGTGCCAGCAGAGGGACAGCCTTTGGAAACACCATATATTTT
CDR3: CASRGTAFGNTIYF

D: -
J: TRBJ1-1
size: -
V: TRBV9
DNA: TGTGCCAGCAGCCCGCCGGAGGCGGTCCCCGACGCTTTCTTT
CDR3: CASSPPEAVPDAFF

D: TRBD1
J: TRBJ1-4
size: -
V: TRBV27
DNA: TGTGCCAGCAGCCCGAACAGGGGTGGAGAAAAACTGTTTTTT
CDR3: CASSPNRGGEKLFF

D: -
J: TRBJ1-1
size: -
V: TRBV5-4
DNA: TGTGCCAGCAACTTGATAAGGGGCGGTAACACTGAAGCTTTCTTT
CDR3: CASNLIRGGNTEAFF

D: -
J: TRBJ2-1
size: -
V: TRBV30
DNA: TGTGCCTGGAGTAGACAGAGGAGCTCCTACAATGAGCAGTTCTTC
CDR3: CAWSRQRSSYNEQFF

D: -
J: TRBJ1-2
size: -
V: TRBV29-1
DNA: TGCAGCGCAGGGGAAGCTAACTATGGCTACACCTTC
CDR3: CSAGEANYGYTF

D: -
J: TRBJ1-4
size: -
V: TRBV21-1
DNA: TGTGCCAGCAGCAAAGGTGGGACGGAGGGAGAAAAACTGTTTTTT
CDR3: CASSKGGTEGEKLFF

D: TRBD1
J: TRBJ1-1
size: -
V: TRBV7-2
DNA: TGTGCCAGCAGCTTTGGACAGGGGAACACTGAAGCTTTCTTT
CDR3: CASSFGQGNTEAFF

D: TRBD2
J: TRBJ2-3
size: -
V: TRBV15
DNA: TGTGCCACCAGCAGAGTGTCTAGCGGCCGCACAGATACGCAGTATTTT
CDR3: CATSRVSSGRTDTQYF

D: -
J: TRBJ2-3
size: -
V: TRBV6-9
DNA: TGTGCCAGCAGTCAGGGGTCGGGCACAGATACGCAGTATTTT
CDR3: CASSQGSGTDTQYF

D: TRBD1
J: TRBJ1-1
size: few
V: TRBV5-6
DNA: TGTGCCAGCAGCGCAGACAGGGAGATGAACACTGAAGCTTTCTTT
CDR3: CASSADREMNTEAFF

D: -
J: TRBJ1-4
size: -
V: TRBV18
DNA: TGTGCCAGCTCACCACCGGGACAAACGAAACTGTTTTTT
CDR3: CASSPPGQTKLFF

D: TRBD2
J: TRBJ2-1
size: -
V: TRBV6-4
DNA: TGTGCCAGCAGTGACATTGCGGGAGTAGGCTACAATGAGCAGTTCTTC
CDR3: CASSDIAGVGYNEQFF

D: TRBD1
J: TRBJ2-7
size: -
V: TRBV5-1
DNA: TGCGCCAGCAGCTACGGACAGGGGAGGTCCTACGAGCAGTACTTC
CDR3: CASSYGQGRSYEQYF

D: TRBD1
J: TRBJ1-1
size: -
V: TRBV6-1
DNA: TGTGCCAGCAGCAAACACAGGGGAGGCCACACTGAAGCTTTCTTT
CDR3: CASSKHRGGHTEAFF

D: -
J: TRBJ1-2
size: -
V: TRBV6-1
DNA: TGTGCCAGTTCCCGGCAGGTCTATGGCTACACCTTC
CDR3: CASSRQVYGYTF